Below, 30 T cell receptor beta chains from the same sample are listed, as sequenced in a study of PD-L1 blockade in urothelial cancer. Sequencing was performed with immunoSEQ multiplex PCR; in TCRdb, only in-frame clones are kept and a portion is missing. This sample has around 68,000 clones, with 70% to 90% found just once. Time point specified: pretreatment peripheral blood. The sequencing used PBMCs, collected around atezolizumab (anti-PD-L1) treatment. The receptors originated from a man in his sixties or seventies with urothelial cancer.

The CDR3 sequence is CASSSSLSGRNYEQYF. The CDR3 nucleotides are TGTGCCAGCAGCTCCTCCCTTAGCGGGAGGAACTACGAGCAGTACTTC. The chain recombines TRBV13 with TRBJ2-7; 10 positions agree with TRBD2. The CDR3 is 16 residues long. V trimming: 4 bases; J trimming: 3 bases; junction bases outside the gene matches: 9. Germline V CDR1 and CDR2: PRHDT, FYEKMQ (reference sequence).

The rearrangement joins TRBV5-1 to TRBJ1-1; D perhaps matches TRBD1 (5 bases). Germline values: CDR1 SGHRS, CDR2 YFSETQ. The CDR3 has 15 residues. Trimming took 4 bases from V and 7 from J, leaving 20 bases between them. This CDR3 is CASSEPGVPESEAFF. CDR3 nucleotides: TGCGCCAGCAGCGAGCCGGGGGTGCCGGAAAGTGAAGCTTTCTTT.

V gene TRBV28 combines with J gene TRBJ1-5; perhaps TRBD1 as D (5 bases). Germline V gives CDR1 MDHEN, CDR2 SYDVKM. This CDR3 contains 18 residues. Trimming removed 5 bases at V and 7 bases at J, with 27 bases between. In DNA, the CDR3 is TGTGCCAGCAGTCAAACGGGGGGGGGACGGATGGGTATACAGCCCCAGCATTTT. Protein sequence: CASSQTGGGRMGIQPQHF. Based on the CDR3 plus reference TRBV28 and TRBJ1-5, the full variable domain is DVKVTQSSRYLVKRTGEKVFLECVQDMDHENMFWYRQDPGLGLRLIYFSYDVKMKEKGDIPEGYSVSREKKERFSLILESASTNQTSMYLCASSQTGGGRMGIQPQHFGDGTRLSIL.

This clone has a single count. This sequence joins TRBV29-1 and TRBJ2-1; D perhaps matches TRBD2 (7 bases). The V end was cut by 7 bases, the J end by 6 bases, with 25 bases between. The germline V gene has CDR1 SQVTM and CDR2 ANQGSEA. This CDR3 spans 16 amino acids. The CDR3 DNA reads TGCAGCGGGGGGGGGCCCCGGGTTCTGGGGGGCAATGAGCAGTTCTTC. This encodes CSGGGPRVLGGNEQFF.

The gene calls are TRBV28 and TRBJ1-1; D is unresolved. The germline gives CDR1 MDHEN, CDR2 SYDVKM. CDR3 length: 13 residues. Trimming took off 5 bases at V and 7 bases at J, with 14 bases between the two ends. CDR3 loop: CASSTEASLEAFF. The CDR3 DNA reads TGTGCCAGCAGTACCGAGGCGAGCCTTGAAGCTTTCTTT.

V usage is TRBV7-8 and J usage is TRBJ1-2; D is perhaps TRBD1 (6 bases). The CDR3 has 17 amino acids. V was cut by 4 bases and J by 1 base, with 19 bases left in between. The germline V gene encodes CDR1 SGHVS and CDR2 FQNEAQ. Here the CDR3 DNA reads TGTGCCAGCAGCTCCCCCGAAACGGGGGGCATTAACTATGGCTACACCTTC. Its protein is CASSSPETGGINYGYTF.

This clone was counted only a few times. This CDR3 is CASTPTVNTDTQYF. The CDR3 DNA sequence: TGTGCCAGCACCCCAACGGTAAACACAGATACGCAGTATTTT. This chain joins TRBV9 and TRBJ2-3; no reliable D call. Per germline, CDR1 SGDLS and CDR2 YYNGEE. V was pared by 6 bases and J by 2 bases, with 13 bases between. The CDR3 totals 14 residues.

The CDR3 DNA follows: TGTGCCAGCAGCTTGGCGGAGAGCTCCTACAATGAGCAGTTCTTC. Its protein product is CASSLAESSYNEQFF. The V gene is TRBV11-1, the J gene TRBJ2-1; D is undetermined. Germline CDR1 is SGHAT and CDR2 is FQDESV (reference sequence). CDR3 size: 15 residues. V was cut by 3 bases and J by 0 bases, with 9 bases left in between.

This sequence joins TRBV4-3 and TRBJ2-1, with 11 bases that match TRBD2. J was trimmed by 0 bases and V by 0 bases; bases with no gene match: 7. The V gene's germline CDR1 is LGHNA and CDR2 YSLEER. The CDR3 consists of 19 residues. The CDR3 DNA reads TGCGCCAGCAGCCAAGATCTGGGGACTAGCGGTAGCTCCTACAATGAGCAGTTCTTC. It encodes CASSQDLGTSGSSYNEQFF.

CDR3 sequence (DNA): TGTGCCAGCAGGCGACAGGGGGTTAATCAGCCCCAGCATTTT. Protein product: CASRRQGVNQPQHF. The chain employs TRBV6-6 and TRBJ1-5; 9 bases align to TRBD1. The V gene's germline CDR1 is MNHNY and CDR2 SVGAGI (reference sequence). This CDR3 has 14 residues. V was pared by 6 bases and J by 4 bases, with 4 bases of the junction left unmatched.

The CDR3 DNA is TGTGCCAGCAGTCCCTCCACCGGGATCTCCTACGAGCAGTACTTC. Residues: CASSPSTGISYEQYF. The chain links TRBV27 to TRBJ2-7, with a possible D match to TRBD2 (5 bases). Germline lookup yields CDR1 MNHEY and CDR2 SMNVEV (reference sequence). The ends were cut back, 5 bases at V and 0 bases at J, with 14 bases in the middle. This CDR3 has 15 residues.

This clone has just one count. The V and J genes are TRBV9 and TRBJ2-1; 8 positions match TRBD2. The germline V gene has CDR1 SGDLS and CDR2 YYNGEE. J gave up 8 bases and V 3 bases, and 13 bases lay outside the gene matches. The CDR3 is 16 amino acids. The CDR3 protein is CASSARPGTSRHEQFF. CDR3 nucleotide sequence: TGTGCCAGCAGCGCCCGCCCTGGGACTAGTAGACATGAGCAGTTCTTC.

The J gene is TRBJ2-7, the V gene TRBV28, with D possibly being TRBD1 (5 bases). Germline CDR1 reads MDHEN; CDR2 reads SYDVKM. Trimming removed 7 bases at V and 5 bases at J, with 9 bases between. The CDR3 has 11 residues. CDR3 bases: TGTGCCAGCAAAGAAGGGGACGAGCAGTACTTC. Translation gives CASKEGDEQYF.

The chain links TRBV13 to TRBJ2-3, with TRBD2 matching over 8 bases. V lost 6 bases, J lost 2 bases, and 7 bases stayed unmatched. Germline V gives CDR1 PRHDT, CDR2 FYEKMQ (reference sequence). This CDR3 contains 15 residues. CDR3 sequence: CASRDSGSSTDTQYF. CDR3 nucleotide sequence: TGTGCCAGCAGAGACAGCGGGAGTTCCACAGATACGCAGTATTTT.

The chain has TRBV28 and TRBJ1-5; D unresolved. V lost 8 bases, J lost 5 bases, and 13 bases lay in between. This CDR3 spans 13 amino acids. Germline V gene sequence: CDR1 MDHEN, CDR2 SYDVKM. CDR3 residues: CASGGSGYQPQHF. CDR3 DNA sequence: TGTGCCAGCGGCGGGTCAGGTTATCAGCCCCAGCATTTT.

The chain employs TRBV19 and TRBJ1-5; D unresolved. The CDR3 sequence is 16 residues long. The ends were cut back, 1 base at V and 6 bases at J, with 16 bases in the middle. The germline CDR1 and CDR2 sequences are LNHDA and SQIVND (reference sequence). DNA for the CDR3: TGTGCCAGTAGTATAGTTGGGAGGGTAGGTCTTCAGCCCCAGCATTTT. It translates to CASSIVGRVGLQPQHF.

The CDR3 loop is CASSDRVINEQFF. The CDR3 nucleotides are TGTGCCAGCAGTGACAGGGTGATAAATGAGCAGTTCTTC. The rearrangement uses TRBV6-5 and TRBJ2-1; 7 bases are shared with TRBD1. The CDR3 runs to 13 residues. Germline-derived CDR1 and CDR2 are MNHEY and SVGAGI. Trimming removed 5 bases from V and 7 bases from J; junction bases left unmatched: 5.

This clone was counted a single time. The genes are TRBV10-3 and TRBJ2-7; 10 nucleotides line up with TRBD1. Germline assignment: CDR1 ENHRY and CDR2 SYGVKD. CDR3 length equals 15 residues. Trimming removed 6 bases from V and 3 bases from J; junction bases left unmatched: 8. The CDR3 sequence: CAIRDSTGGFYEQYF. The CDR3 nucleotides read TGTGCCATCAGGGACTCGACAGGGGGCTTCTACGAGCAGTACTTC.

CDR3 residues: CASSPAGPNEKLFF. In DNA, the CDR3 is TGTGCCAGCTCACCGGCAGGGCCAAATGAAAAACTGTTTTTT. The gene calls are TRBV18 and TRBJ1-4; possibly TRBD1 for D (5 bases). The CDR3 has 14 residues. Germline lookup yields CDR1 KGHSH and CDR2 LQKENI. V shed 3 bases and J shed 5 bases, with 10 bases lying between them. Using reference TRBV18 and TRBJ1-4 for the parts outside the CDR3, the full variable domain is NAGVMQNPRHLVRRRGQEARLRCSPMKGHSHVYWYRQLPEEGLKFMVYLQKENIIDESGMPKERFSAEFPKEGPSILRIQQVVRGDSAAYFCASSPAGPNEKLFFGSGTQLSVL.

The CDR3 DNA follows: TGTGCCAGCAGTCCCCAGGGGACAGGGTCTAACGAGCAGTACTTC. The encoded protein is CASSPQGTGSNEQYF. The genes are TRBV6-1 and TRBJ2-7, with 9 bases lining up with TRBD1. The CDR3 loop spans 15 amino acids. Germline assignment: CDR1 MNHNS and CDR2 SASEGT. The V segment lost 5 bases and the J segment 5 bases; nucleotides outside the gene matches: 10.

This clone has just one count. V gene TRBV5-6 combines with J gene TRBJ2-1; D gene unclear. From germline, CDR1 is SGHDT and CDR2 YYEEEE. The CDR3 covers 16 residues. The V end lost 3 bases, the J end lost 5 bases, and 18 bases lay between the germline ends. In DNA form, the CDR3 reads TGTGCCAGCAGCTCCCGAGGAGCGCAAAGAAACAATGAGCAGTTCTTC. Protein sequence: CASSSRGAQRNNEQFF.

The J gene is TRBJ1-4, the V gene TRBV5-6; D unresolved. This CDR3 spans 16 amino acids. V shed 4 bases and J shed 0 bases, with 13 bases lying between them. Per germline, CDR1 SGHDT and CDR2 YYEEEE. Written as DNA, the CDR3 is TGTGCCAGCAGCCTTCAACGGGATGCAACTAATGAAAAACTGTTTTTT. Translation gives CASSLQRDATNEKLFF.

The rearrangement uses TRBV10-3 and TRBJ1-4; D ambiguous. The CDR3 has 13 residues. Per the germline V gene, CDR1 is ENHRY and CDR2 is SYGVKD. V lost 2 bases to trimming and J lost 3 bases, with 4 bases between them. The CDR3 is CAISEAANEKLFF. DNA of the CDR3: TGTGCCATCAGTGAGGCAGCTAATGAAAAACTGTTTTTT.

The chain uses TRBV27 and TRBJ2-3; a possible D gene is TRBD1 (5 bases). The length of the CDR3 is 14 residues. Looked up from germline, CDR1 is MNHEY and CDR2 is SMNVEV (reference sequence). V was cut by 2 bases and J by 6 bases, with 12 bases left in between. The chain's CDR3 is CASSLQGPGDTQYF. The CDR3 region has the DNA TGTGCCAGCAGTTTACAAGGACCAGGGGATACGCAGTATTTT.

The genes are TRBV7-9 and TRBJ2-5; no firm D call. Per the germline V gene, CDR1 is SEHNR and CDR2 is FQNEAQ (reference sequence). Trimming removed 0 bases from V and 1 base from J, with 9 bases in between. The CDR3 covers 15 residues. The CDR3 loop is CASSLALNTQETQYF. The CDR3, as DNA: TGTGCCAGCAGCTTAGCGCTGAACACCCAAGAGACCCAGTACTTC.

This clone was detected only a few times. V gene TRBV2 combines with J gene TRBJ1-2; no reliable D call. Trimming removed 3 bases from V and 1 base from J, with 6 bases in between. The germline V gene encodes CDR1 SNHLY and CDR2 FYNNEI. This CDR3 contains 13 residues. CDR3 amino acids: CASSDRINYGYTF. The DNA for the CDR3 is TGTGCCAGCAGTGACAGGATTAACTATGGCTACACCTTC.

The chain employs TRBV18 and TRBJ2-7; 9 bases agree with TRBD2. The germline CDR1 and CDR2 sequences are KGHSH and LQKENI. The length of the CDR3 is 14 residues. The V and J ends lost 2 bases and 5 bases, in that order; junction bases with no gene match: 4. CDR3 amino acids: CASSPGPSGNEQYF. The CDR3 DNA reads as TGTGCCAGCTCACCAGGCCCTAGCGGGAACGAGCAGTACTTC.

The chain has TRBV9 and TRBJ2-7, with 11 positions matching TRBD1. Looked up from germline, CDR1 is SGDLS and CDR2 is YYNGEE. V shed 3 bases, J shed 7 bases, and the junction held 3 bases outside the gene matches. The CDR3 has 13 amino acids. The CDR3 sequence is CASSEDRGREQYF. The CDR3 bases are TGTGCCAGCAGCGAGGACAGGGGGCGTGAGCAGTACTTC.

This sequence joins TRBV4-3 and TRBJ2-7; D unclear. This CDR3 region has 16 residues. From germline, CDR1 is LGHNA and CDR2 YSLEER. Trimming cost V 0 bases and J 2 bases, with 14 bases left between them. CDR3 sequence (DNA): TGCGCCAGCAGCCAAGATCTCTCCAGCAGGCCCTACGAGCAGTACTTC. The encoded protein is CASSQDLSSRPYEQYF.

This chain links TRBV29-1 with TRBJ2-1; 8 positions match TRBD2. The CDR3 is 14 residues long. J lost 0 bases, V lost 7 bases, and 5 bases had no gene match. Germline assignment: CDR1 SQVTM and CDR2 ANQGSEA. The CDR3 DNA reads TGCAGCGCATTACTAGCGGCCTCCTACAATGAGCAGTTCTTC. This encodes CSALLAASYNEQFF.